These 13 T cell receptor beta chains were sequenced from one sample in a study of blood T cell repertoires in COVID-19. Sequenced by immunoSEQ multiplex PCR; TCRdb stores in-frame clones only, minus some. In the table there are approximately 250,000 clones, less than 85% of which are singletons. Sequencing was carried out using peripheral blood. These receptors were collected from a man aged 60-69 years who had recovered from COVID-19.

The V call is TRBV19, the J call TRBJ2-7; 7 bases agree with TRBD1. The germline CDR1 and CDR2 sequences are LNHDA and SQIVND (reference sequence). The CDR3 has 15 amino acids. V lost 1 base and J lost 3; bases outside the gene matches: 6. CDR3: CASSIVAGGDYEQYF. The CDR3 region has the DNA TGTGCCAGTAGTATAGTAGCAGGGGGAGACTACGAGCAGTACTTC.

This chain joins TRBV19 and TRBJ1-2, with 7 bases that match TRBD1. V lost 6 bases to trimming and J lost 2 bases; unmatched junction nucleotides: 9. CDR3 length: 15 residues. Germline lookup yields CDR1 LNHDA and CDR2 SQIVND (reference sequence). The CDR3 DNA is TGTGCCAGTAGCCTCCCAGGGGGACCCAACTATGGCTACACCTTC. It codes for CASSLPGGPNYGYTF. Supplemented by reference TRBV19 and TRBJ1-2, the full variable domain reads DGGITQSPKYLFRKEGQNVTLSCEQNLNHDAMYWYRQDPGQGLRLIYYSQIVNDFQKGDIAEGYSVSREKKESFPLTVTSAQKNPTAFYLCASSLPGGPNYGYTFGSGTRLTVV.

The V call is TRBV25-1, the J call TRBJ2-2; 11 bases map to TRBD2. Germline V gene data show CDR1 as MGHDK and CDR2 as SYGVNS. J gave up 0 bases and V 1 base, and 4 bases lay outside the gene matches. The CDR3 runs to 18 residues. The CDR3 DNA sequence: TGTGCCAGCAGTGAATTGGGTAGCGGGGGGGCGAACACCGGGGAGCTGTTTTTT. It translates to CASSELGSGGANTGELFF. Complete variable domain (other parts from reference TRBV25-1 and TRBJ2-2): EADIYQTPRYLVIGTGKKITLECSQTMGHDKMYWYQQDPGMELHLIHYSYGVNSTEKGDLSSESTVSRIRTEHFPLTLESARPSHTSQYLCASSELGSGGANTGELFFGEGSRLTVL.

This clone appeared a single time. The chain combines TRBV30 with TRBJ2-3; the match to TRBD2 covers 7 bases. The germline gives CDR1 GTSNPN, CDR2 SVGIG (reference sequence). J was trimmed by 3 bases and V by 5 bases; bases with no gene match: 2. This CDR3 spans 12 amino acids. The CDR3 nucleotides read TGTGCCTGGGGGACTACAACAGATACGCAGTATTTT. It encodes CAWGTTTDTQYF.

J is TRBJ2-7 and V is TRBV12-3 or TRBV12-4, with 7 nucleotides matching TRBD1. The CDR3 covers 13 residues. V was clipped by 5 bases and J by 7 bases; unmatched bases: 8. The CDR3 is CASSTKTGQEQYF. The CDR3 coding sequence is TGTGCCAGCAGTACCAAGACAGGGCAGGAGCAGTACTTC.

The chain employs TRBV4-2 and TRBJ2-3; TRBD2 aligns across 9 bases. CDR3 size: 14 residues. CDR1 is LGHNA, CDR2 YNFKEQ, per germline. The V and J ends lost 2 bases and 4 bases, in that order; junction bases with no gene match: 1. CDR3: CASSQTSGSDTQYF. For the CDR3, the DNA is TGTGCCAGCAGCCAAACTAGCGGGTCAGATACGCAGTATTTT.

The genes are TRBV11-3 and TRBJ2-2; 7 nucleotides agree with TRBD2. Germline CDR1 reads SGHNT; CDR2 reads YENEEA. CDR3 length equals 14 residues. With 10 bases clipped from V and 4 bases from J, the junction kept 9 bases outside the gene matches. CDR3 bases: TGTGCCACCTCTCCGGGGGGTAGCACCGGGGAGCTGTTTTTT. This sequence encodes CATSPGGSTGELFF. Together with reference TRBV11-3 and TRBJ2-2, the CDR3 gives the full variable domain: EAGVVQSPRYKIIEKKQPVAFWCNPISGHNTLYWYLQNLGQGPELLIRYENEEAVDDSQLPKDRFSAERLKGVDSTLKIQPAELGDSAVYLCATSPGGSTGELFFGEGSRLTVL.

The CDR3 region is CASRLLQGANSPLHF. The CDR3 region has the DNA TGTGCCAGCAGACTACTACAGGGGGCGAATTCACCCCTCCACTTT. The chain carries TRBV6-1 and TRBJ1-6, with 9 bases fitting TRBD1. Germline V gives CDR1 MNHNS, CDR2 SASEGT. The CDR3 runs to 15 residues. V lost 6 bases and J lost 7; bases outside the gene matches: 7.

This clone has just one count. The rearrangement joins TRBV2 to TRBJ2-2, with D possibly being TRBD2 (5 bases). Trimming stripped 8 bases from V and 4 bases from J, with 17 bases between. The germline CDR1 and CDR2 sequences are SNHLY and FYNNEI. This CDR3 is 15 amino acids long. DNA for the CDR3: TGTGCCAGCTCCCGGGCCGCCCGGGGCACCGGGGAGCTGTTTTTT. Its translation is CASSRAARGTGELFF.

This sequence joins TRBV25-1 and TRBJ1-6, with D unresolved. Trimming removed 4 bases at V and 1 base at J, with 8 bases between. Germline V gene sequence: CDR1 MGHDK, CDR2 SYGVNS. CDR3 length: 15 residues. The CDR3 nucleotides read TGTGCCAGCAGTGCCAGGATTTCCTATAATTCACCCCTCCACTTT. Its protein is CASSARISYNSPLHF.

The genes are TRBV7-8 and TRBJ2-1, with 8 bases lining up with TRBD1. The V segment lost 2 bases and the J segment 6 bases; nucleotides outside the gene matches: 6. The V gene's germline CDR1 is SGHVS and CDR2 FQNEAQ. The CDR3 is made up of 15 amino acids. The CDR3 protein is CASSLIWTGLNEQFF. In nucleotides, the CDR3 is TGTGCCAGCAGCTTAATTTGGACAGGGCTCAATGAGCAGTTCTTC.

The genes are TRBV13 and TRBJ1-2; TRBD1 matches 8 bases. V shed 6 bases and J 4 bases; nucleotides not matched to a gene: 10. Germline CDR1 and CDR2: PRHDT and FYEKMQ (reference sequence). This CDR3 is built from 15 residues. CDR3 nucleotides: TGTGCCAGCAGTTACGGACAGGGAAATTTCTATGGCTACACCTTC. Translating gives CASSYGQGNFYGYTF.

The chain couples TRBV5-1 to TRBJ1-1; D remains unclear. Trimming pared 2 bases from V and 1 base from J, leaving 6 bases between. The germline CDR1 and CDR2 sequences are SGHRS and YFSETQ. The CDR3 runs to 13 residues. The CDR3 nucleotides read TGCGCCAGCAGCTTTAACAGGAACACTGAAGCTTTCTTT. Translation gives CASSFNRNTEAFF.